The present TCR beta chain was sequenced within a study of blood T cell repertoires in COVID-19. At the level of the study: The samples span acute and convalescent COVID-19 from the United States, Italy and Spain.

This clone is a singleton in its sample. In the study's own analysis: From reference gene primer amplification, estimates of nucleated cell counts were derived. The assay was immunoSEQ multiplex PCR, and TCRdb's table has in-frame clones only and misses some. That table is the source of V, J and clone size, and D and trimming were worked out from the DNA. In the table there are some 200,000 clones, less than 85% of which are singletons. Germline assignment: CDR1 KGHSH and CDR2 LQKENI. V dropped 3 bases and J dropped 4; count of bases not matched to a gene: 0. The CDR3 runs 14 residues. Individuals drawn from about 26 US areas were roughly 18 to 89 years old. Which cohort a participant joined came from the clinical history participants gave.

This sequence joins TRBV18 and TRBJ1-5, with 10 bases aligning to TRBD1. The sample comprised PBMCs or T cells enriched from blood (not recorded which). This TCR was sampled from a woman aged 55-70 years with acute COVID-19. CDR3 loop: CASSPDRGNQPQHF. The CDR3 DNA reads as TGTGCCAGCTCACCGGACAGGGGGAATCAGCCCCAGCATTTT.